This T cell receptor beta chain was documented in a study of patients and donors after allogeneic stem cell transplantation (dated by TCRdb to 2018 to 2021). This clonotype was found many times. The clone's antigen remains unknown. Base qualities are missing; no much larger clone stands one base away. The library was built by means of RT-PCR. For sequencing, a NextSeq 550 was employed. In-frame beta chains were kept once TCRdb had trimmed the public reads at Q25 with fastp and called clones with MiXCR. Rows are combined by CDR3 protein, so each entry shows the most common genes and DNA. The sample table holds about 87,000 distinct CDR3 sequences, of which approximately 5.2% were seen once. The ten largest clones capture about 2.5% of the sample. The CDR3 starts with the cysteine, ends with the phenylalanine, and has 14 residues. Left in the record is the CDR3 DNA by itself, 42 bases read in frame from the first base. Trimming removed 3 bases from V and 6 bases from J, leaving 15 bases between the germline ends.

The sequenced sample was blood, either unsorted or a sorted T cell fraction (not recorded which). The TCR sequence derives from a human donor who was either an allogeneic HSCT recipient or a stem cell or donor lymphocyte infusion donor (not recorded which). It is not recorded whose cells these are; they may come from a transplant donor. The chain couples TRBV12-3 or TRBV12-4 to TRBJ2-7; the D gene is perhaps TRBD1 or TRBD2, as each covers 5 bases. The CDR3 sequence is CASSFRTRGGEQYF. The DNA reads TGTGCCAGCAGTTTCCGGACACGGGGCGGCGAGCAGTACTTC.